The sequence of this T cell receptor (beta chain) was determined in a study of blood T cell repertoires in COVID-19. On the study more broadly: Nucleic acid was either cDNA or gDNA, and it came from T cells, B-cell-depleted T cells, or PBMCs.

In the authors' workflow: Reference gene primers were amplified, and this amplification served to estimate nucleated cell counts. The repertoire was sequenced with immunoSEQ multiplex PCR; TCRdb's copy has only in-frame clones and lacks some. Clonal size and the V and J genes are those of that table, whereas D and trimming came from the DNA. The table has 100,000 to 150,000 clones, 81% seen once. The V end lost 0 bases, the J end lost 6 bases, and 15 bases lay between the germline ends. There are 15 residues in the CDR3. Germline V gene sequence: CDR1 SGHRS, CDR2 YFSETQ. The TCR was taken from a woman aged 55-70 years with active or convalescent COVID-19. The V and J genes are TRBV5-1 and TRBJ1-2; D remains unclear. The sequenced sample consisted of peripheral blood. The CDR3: CASSLAASLRDGYTF. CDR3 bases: TGCGCCAGCAGCTTGGCCGCATCCCTTCGGGATGGCTACACCTTC.